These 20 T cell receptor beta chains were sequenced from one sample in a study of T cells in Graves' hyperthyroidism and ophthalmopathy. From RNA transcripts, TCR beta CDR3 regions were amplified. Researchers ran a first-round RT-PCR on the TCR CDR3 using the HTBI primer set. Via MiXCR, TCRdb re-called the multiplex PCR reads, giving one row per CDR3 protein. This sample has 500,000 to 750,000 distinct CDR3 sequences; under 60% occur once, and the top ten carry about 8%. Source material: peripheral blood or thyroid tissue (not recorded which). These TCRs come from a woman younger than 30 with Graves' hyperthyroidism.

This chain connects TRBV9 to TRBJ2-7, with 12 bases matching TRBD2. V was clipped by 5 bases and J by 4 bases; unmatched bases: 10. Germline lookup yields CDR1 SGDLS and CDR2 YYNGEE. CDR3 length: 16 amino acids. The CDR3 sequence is CASRQFLLAGGYEQYF. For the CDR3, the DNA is TGTGCCAGCAGACAGTTCTTACTAGCGGGAGGTTACGAGCAGTACTTC.

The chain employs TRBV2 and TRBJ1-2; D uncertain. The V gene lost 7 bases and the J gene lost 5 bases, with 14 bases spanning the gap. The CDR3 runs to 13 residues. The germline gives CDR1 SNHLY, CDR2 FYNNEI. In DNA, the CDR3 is TGTGCCAGCACTCGTGGGGAGGCTTATGGCTACACCTTC. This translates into CASTRGEAYGYTF.

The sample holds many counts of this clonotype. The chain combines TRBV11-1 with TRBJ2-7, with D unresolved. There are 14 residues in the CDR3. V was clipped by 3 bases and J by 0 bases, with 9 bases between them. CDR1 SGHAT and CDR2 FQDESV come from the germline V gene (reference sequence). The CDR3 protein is CASSFRTISYEQYF. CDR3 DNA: TGTGCCAGCAGCTTTCGGACCATCTCCTACGAGCAGTACTTC.

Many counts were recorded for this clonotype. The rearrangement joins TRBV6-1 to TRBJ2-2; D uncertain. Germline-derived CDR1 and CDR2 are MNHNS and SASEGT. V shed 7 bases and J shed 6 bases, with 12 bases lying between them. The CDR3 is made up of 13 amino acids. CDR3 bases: TGTGCCAGCATTGGGATTCGGTCCGGGGAGCTGTTTTTT. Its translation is CASIGIRSGELFF.

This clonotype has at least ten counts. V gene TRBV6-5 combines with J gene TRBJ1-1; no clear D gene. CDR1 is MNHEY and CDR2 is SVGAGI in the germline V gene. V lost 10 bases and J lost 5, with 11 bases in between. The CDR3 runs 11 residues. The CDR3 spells CATRIGTEAFF. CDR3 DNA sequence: TGTGCCACCCGAATTGGGACTGAAGCTTTCTTT.

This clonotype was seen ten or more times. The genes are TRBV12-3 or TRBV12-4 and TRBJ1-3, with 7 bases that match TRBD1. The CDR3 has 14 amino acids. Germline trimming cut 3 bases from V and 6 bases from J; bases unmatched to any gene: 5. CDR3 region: CASSFKGGPNTIYF. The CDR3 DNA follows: TGTGCCAGCAGTTTTAAAGGGGGCCCAAACACCATATATTTT.

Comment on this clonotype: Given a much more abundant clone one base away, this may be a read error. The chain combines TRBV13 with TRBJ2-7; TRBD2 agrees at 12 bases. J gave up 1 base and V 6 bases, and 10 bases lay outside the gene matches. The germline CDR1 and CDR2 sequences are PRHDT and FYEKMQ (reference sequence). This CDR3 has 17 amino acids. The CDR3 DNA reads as TGTGCCAGCAGTTGCATTGCTAGCGGGAGGGAGTCCTACGAGCAGTACTTC. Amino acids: CASSCIASGRESYEQYF.

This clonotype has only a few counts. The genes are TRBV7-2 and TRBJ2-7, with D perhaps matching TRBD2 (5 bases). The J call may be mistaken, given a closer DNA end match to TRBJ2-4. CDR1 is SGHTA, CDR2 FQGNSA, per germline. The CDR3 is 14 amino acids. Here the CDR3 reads CASSPGGLKNIQYF. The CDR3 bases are TGTGCCAGCAGCCCAGGAGGACTTAAAAACATTCAGTACTTC.

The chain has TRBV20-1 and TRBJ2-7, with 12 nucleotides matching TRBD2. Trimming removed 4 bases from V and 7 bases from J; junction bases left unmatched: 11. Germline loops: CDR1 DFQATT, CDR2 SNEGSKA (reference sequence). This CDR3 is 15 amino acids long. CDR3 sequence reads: CSATSGRASYNEQYF. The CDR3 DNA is TGCAGTGCTACTAGCGGGAGGGCCTCCTACAATGAGCAGTACTTC.

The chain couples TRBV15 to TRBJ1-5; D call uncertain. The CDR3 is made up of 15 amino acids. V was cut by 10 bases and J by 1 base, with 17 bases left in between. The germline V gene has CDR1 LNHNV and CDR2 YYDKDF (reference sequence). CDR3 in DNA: TGTGCCATTTCAGACACCCGGTTGAGCAATCAGCCCCAGCATTTT. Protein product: CAISDTRLSNQPQHF.

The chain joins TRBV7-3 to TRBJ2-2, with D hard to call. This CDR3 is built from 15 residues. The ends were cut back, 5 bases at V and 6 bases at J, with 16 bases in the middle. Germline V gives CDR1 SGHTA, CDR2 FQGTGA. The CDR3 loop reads CASSPQGMGAGELFF. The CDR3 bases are TGTGCCAGCAGCCCCCAAGGAATGGGCGCCGGGGAGCTGTTTTTT.

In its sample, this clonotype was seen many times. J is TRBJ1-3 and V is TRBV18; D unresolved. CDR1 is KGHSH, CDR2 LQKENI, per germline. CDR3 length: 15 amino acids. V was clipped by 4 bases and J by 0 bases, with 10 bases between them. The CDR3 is CASSRTESSGNTIYF. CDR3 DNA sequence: TGTGCCAGCTCACGGACCGAGAGCTCTGGAAACACCATATATTTT. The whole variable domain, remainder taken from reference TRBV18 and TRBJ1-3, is NAGVMQNPRHLVRRRGQEARLRCSPMKGHSHVYWYRQLPEEGLKFMVYLQKENIIDESGMPKERFSAEFPKEGPSILRIQQVVRGDSAAYFCASSRTESSGNTIYFGEGSWLTVV.

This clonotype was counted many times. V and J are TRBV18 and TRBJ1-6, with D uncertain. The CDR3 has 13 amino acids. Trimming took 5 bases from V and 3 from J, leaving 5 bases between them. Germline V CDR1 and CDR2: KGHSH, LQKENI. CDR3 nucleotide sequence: TGTGCCAGCTCAACAGACTATAATTCACCCCTCCACTTT. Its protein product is CASSTDYNSPLHF. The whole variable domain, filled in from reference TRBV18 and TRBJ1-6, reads NAGVMQNPRHLVRRRGQEARLRCSPMKGHSHVYWYRQLPEEGLKFMVYLQKENIIDESGMPKERFSAEFPKEGPSILRIQQVVRGDSAAYFCASSTDYNSPLHFGNGTRLTVT.

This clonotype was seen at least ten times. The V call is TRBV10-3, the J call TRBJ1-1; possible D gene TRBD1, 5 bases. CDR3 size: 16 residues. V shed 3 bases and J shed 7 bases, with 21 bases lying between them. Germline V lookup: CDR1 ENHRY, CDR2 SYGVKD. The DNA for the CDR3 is TGTGCCATCAGTGATTGGGGTCAGGGTTTCACAAATGAAGCTTTCTTT. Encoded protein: CAISDWGQGFTNEAFF.

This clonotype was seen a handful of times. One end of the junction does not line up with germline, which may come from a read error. CDR3 coding DNA: TGCGCCAGCAGCCAAGCGGAAGGGGCCAACACTGAAGCTTTCTTT. Protein: CASSQAEGANTEAFF. The chain has TRBV5-4 and TRBJ1-1; the D gene is possibly TRBD1 (5 bases). Germline CDR1 reads SGHNT; CDR2 reads YYREEE (reference sequence). This CDR3 comprises 15 residues. Full variable domain (rest looked up from reference TRBV5-4 and TRBJ1-1): ETGVTQSPTHLIKTRGQQVTLRCSSQSGHNTVSWYQQALGQGPQFIFQYYREEENGRGNFPPRFSGLQFPNYSSELNVNALELDDSALYLCASSQAEGANTEAFFGQGTRLTVV.

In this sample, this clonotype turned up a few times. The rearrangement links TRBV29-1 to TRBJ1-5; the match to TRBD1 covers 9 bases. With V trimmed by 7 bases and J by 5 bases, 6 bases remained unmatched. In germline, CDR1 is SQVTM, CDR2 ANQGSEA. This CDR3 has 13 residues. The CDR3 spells CSARQGEDQPQHF. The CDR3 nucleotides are TGCAGCGCTAGACAGGGGGAGGATCAGCCCCAGCATTTT.

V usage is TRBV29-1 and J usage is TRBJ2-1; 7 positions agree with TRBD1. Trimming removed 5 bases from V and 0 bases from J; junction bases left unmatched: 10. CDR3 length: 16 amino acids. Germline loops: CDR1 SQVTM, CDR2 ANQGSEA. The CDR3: CSVTKSQGSSYNEQFF. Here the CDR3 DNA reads TGCAGCGTTACCAAATCACAGGGGAGCTCCTACAATGAGCAGTTCTTC.

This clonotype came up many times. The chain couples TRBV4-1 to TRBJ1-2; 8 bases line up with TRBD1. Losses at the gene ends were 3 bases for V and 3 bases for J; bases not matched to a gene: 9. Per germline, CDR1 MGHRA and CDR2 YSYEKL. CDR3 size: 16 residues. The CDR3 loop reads CASSQPRQGRDYGYTF. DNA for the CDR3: TGCGCCAGCAGCCAGCCTAGACAGGGGAGGGACTATGGCTACACCTTC.

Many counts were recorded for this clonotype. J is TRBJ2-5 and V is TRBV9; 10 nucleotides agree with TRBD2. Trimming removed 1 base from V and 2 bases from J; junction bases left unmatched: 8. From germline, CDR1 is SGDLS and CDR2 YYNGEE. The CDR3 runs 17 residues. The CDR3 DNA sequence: TGTGCCAGCAGCGTAAGTTGGCTAGCGGGAGAACAAGAGACCCAGTACTTC. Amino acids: CASSVSWLAGEQETQYF. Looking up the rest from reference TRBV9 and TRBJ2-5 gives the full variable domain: DSGVTQTPKHLITATGQRVTLRCSPRSGDLSVYWYQQSLDQGLQFLIQYYNGEERAKGNILERFSAQQFPDLHSELNLSSLELGDSALYFCASSVSWLAGEQETQYFGPGTRLLVL.

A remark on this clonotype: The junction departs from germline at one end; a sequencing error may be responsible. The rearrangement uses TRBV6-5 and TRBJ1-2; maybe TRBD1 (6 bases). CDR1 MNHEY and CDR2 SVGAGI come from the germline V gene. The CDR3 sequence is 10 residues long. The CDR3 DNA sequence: TGTGCCAGCAGTGAGACAGGCGCCCCCTTC. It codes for CASSETGAPF.